This T cell receptor (beta chain) was recorded in a study of T-cell memory formation after mild COVID-19. This clonotype showed up just a few times. Its antigen is still unknown. Study-wide findings and caveats: The authors left the SARS-CoV-2 specificity of second-wave clones peaking on day 37 unconfirmed.

TCR alpha and TCR beta cDNA libraries carrying sample barcodes and UMIs came from 5'RACE with constant-segment primers. TCRdb called the 5' RACE reads again in MiXCR, with one record for every CDR3 protein. The sample comprises fewer than 350,000 distinct CDR3 sequences, 7% to 10% of which are singletons, and 22% rests with the top ten. Sequencing used PBMCs or a T cell subset sorted from them (not recorded which). The receptor was isolated from a young man who had mild COVID-19 (a few samples of this study predate the infection). Cell type and time point are not known.

The CDR3 nucleotides read TGCAGTGCTAGAGATCCCGGTTCGGCGGAGGACACTGAAGCTTTCTTT. This gives the protein CSARDPGSAEDTEAFF. The chain employs TRBV20-1 and TRBJ1-1; D not resolved. The CDR3 totals 16 residues. Germline values: CDR1 DFQATT, CDR2 SNEGSKA (reference sequence). The V end lost 0 bases, the J end lost 3 bases, and 17 bases lay between the germline ends.